This is a list of T cell receptor beta chains from one sample in a study of post-analysis software for immune sequencing data. TCRdb re-called the PCR reads with MiXCR, one entry per CDR3 protein. The table records about 820,000 distinct CDR3 sequences, about 53% of them present only once. The sample consisted of blood. The origin of the receptors is a girl aged 5 to 17 with multiple sclerosis. Both conserved end residues are part of each CDR3. D genes are given only for firm matches. Not all rows give a size; the values are once, few, many and, for expanded clones, a class.

abundance	j_gene	v_gene	d_gene	CDR3aa	CDR3nt
once	TRBJ2-1	TRBV7-3	.	CASSLTGSGYNEQFF	TGTGCCAGCAGCTTAACCGGGAGCGGGTACAATGAGCAGTTCTTC
.	TRBJ2-3	TRBV6-5	.	CASTYTGRIGTDTQYF	TGTGCCAGCACTTATACGGGGAGGATAGGCACAGATACGCAGTATTTT
few	TRBJ1-2	TRBV4-1	.	CASSQEGGGGFGYTF	TGCGCCAGCAGCCAAGAAGGAGGGGGTGGGTTTGGCTACACCTTC
few	TRBJ2-7	TRBV9	.	CASSAGAFSYEQYF	TGTGCCAGCAGCGCCGGAGCGTTCTCCTACGAGCAGTACTTC
few	TRBJ2-5	TRBV5-1	TRBD1	CASSSGQGSETQYF	TGCGCCAGCAGCTCGGGACAGGGGTCGGAGACCCAGTACTTC
few	TRBJ2-5	TRBV5-1	.	CASSLAGQSIEQYF	TGCGCCAGCAGCTTGGCCGGACAGTCGATTGAGCAGTACTTC
.	TRBJ2-1	TRBV12-3/TRBV12-4	.	CASSAGQQNYNEQFF	TGTGCCAGCAGTGCGGGACAGCAGAATTACAATGAGCAGTTCTTC
few	TRBJ2-1	TRBV10-3	TRBD2	CAIRVEGGRSNEQFF	TGTGCCATCAGGGTCGAGGGCGGGAGGAGCAATGAGCAGTTCTTC
.	TRBJ2-1	TRBV7-9	TRBD2	CASSLKPGERGGDEQFF	TGTGCCAGCAGCTTAAAACCGGGCGAGCGGGGGGGCGATGAGCAGTTCTTC
few	TRBJ2-1	TRBV6-2/TRBV6-3	TRBD1	CASSPLGQGYNEQFF	TGTGCCAGCAGTCCACTCGGACAGGGCTACAATGAGCAGTTCTTC
.	TRBJ1-2	TRBV5-1	.	CASSSIGVGYTF	TGCGCCAGCAGCTCCATCGGGGTTGGCTACACCTTC
.	TRBJ2-2	TRBV6-5	TRBD2	CASSLAGGPGTGELFF	TGTGCCAGCAGCTTAGCGGGAGGGCCGGGTACCGGGGAGCTGTTTTTT
.	TRBJ1-2	TRBV7-9	.	CASSLRDNALYGYTF	TGTGCCAGCAGCTTAAGGGACAATGCCCTCTATGGCTACACCTTC
.	TRBJ1-1	TRBV12-3/TRBV12-4	TRBD1	CASSLSDRLAFF	TGTGCCAGCAGTTTGTCGGACAGGCTAGCTTTCTTT
few	TRBJ1-1	TRBV6-5	.	CASSSGGLGNTEAFF	TGTGCCAGCAGTTCCGGAGGTTTGGGGAACACTGAAGCTTTCTTT
.	TRBJ2-1	TRBV7-3	.	CASSLTGGLYNEQFF	TGTGCCAGCAGCTTAACCGGGGGACTGTACAATGAGCAGTTCTTC
.	TRBJ2-1	TRBV25-1	TRBD2	CASSTQFRGLAGAPPYNEQFF	TGTGCCAGCAGTACGCAATTCCGCGGACTAGCGGGAGCCCCTCCCTACAATGAGCAGTTCTTC
.	TRBJ2-7	TRBV12-3/TRBV12-4	TRBD1	CASSQRDSHYEQYF	TGTGCCAGCAGCCAGAGGGACAGCCACTACGAGCAGTACTTC
.	TRBJ2-7	TRBV20-1	.	CSAATTQGGYEQYF	TGCAGTGCTGCTACTACACAGGGAGGCTACGAGCAGTACTTC
.	TRBJ2-7	TRBV6-1	.	CASRAESSYEQYF	TGTGCCAGCAGGGCAGAGAGCTCCTACGAGCAGTACTTC
.	TRBJ2-5	TRBV5-1	.	CASSLVSGVGGRETQYF	TGCGCCAGCAGCTTGGTTTCAGGGGTCGGTGGAAGGGAGACCCAGTACTTC
.	TRBJ2-5	TRBV5-1	.	CASSYLLTSQETQYF	TGCGCCAGCAGCTACCTACTTACTAGTCAAGAGACCCAGTACTTC
.	TRBJ2-3	TRBV7-8	TRBD2	CASSSILSGGSTDTQYF	TGTGCCAGCAGTTCCATCCTTAGCGGGGGTAGCACAGATACGCAGTATTTT
.	TRBJ1-1	TRBV15	TRBD1	CATSRAGGKAFF	TGTGCCACCAGCAGAGCAGGGGGCAAGGCTTTCTTT
.	TRBJ1-2	TRBV7-9	.	CASSPRRGDGYTF	TGTGCCAGCAGCCCCCGGCGTGGGGATGGCTACACCTTC
few	TRBJ2-6	TRBV12-3/TRBV12-4	.	CASSHDSYSGANVLTF	TGTGCCAGCAGTCATGACAGCTACTCTGGGGCCAACGTCCTGACTTTC